This T cell receptor (beta chain) was obtained from a study of shared clonotypes between healthy human individuals. On the study more broadly: Each donor's CD4 naive and CD4 memory cells filled three plates apiece, CD8 naive two, and CD8 memory one.

Data came from immunoSEQ multiplex PCR; TCRdb stores just in-frame clones and leaves some out. The table lists about 380,000 clones, about 96% of them singletons. General study results and limits: Though the depth was large, rarefaction showed that sorted-subset sequencing was incomplete. What naive subsets generally showed was a larger estimated richness than memory subsets showed.

In regard to this clone: Antigen specificity is unknown.

What was sequenced was memory CD8+ T cells sorted from blood. The subset denotes: CD45RO+ cells pooled with CCR7-negative TemRA cells. The receptor's source is a man between 25 and 39 years old in good health.

The DNA for the CDR3 is TGTGCCAGCAGTTACTCCTGGGCCGGGAACACCATATATTTT. It specifies CASSYSWAGNTIYF. The chain is built from TRBV6-5 and TRBJ1-3, with D unresolved. The CDR3 has 14 amino acids. Germline lookup yields CDR1 MNHEY and CDR2 SVGAGI. Trimming took 0 bases from V and 7 from J, leaving 10 bases between them.